This T cell receptor (beta chain) originates from a study of control samples from healthy donors and cancer patients. Clones were sequenced by immunoSEQ multiplex PCR, and TCRdb holds only the in-frame ones, with some missing. The sample consists of almost 85,000 clones, around 84% of them appearing once. The germline V and J ends were trimmed by 1 base and 4 bases, with 13 bases remaining between them. CDR3 length: 15 residues. The germline CDR1 and CDR2 sequences are MNHEY and SMNVEV (reference sequence). The chain combines TRBV27 with TRBJ1-2; D remains unclear. Sequenced: PBMCs. The receptor was derived from a man between 60 and 75 years old with head and neck cancer. As DNA, the CDR3 is TGTGCCAGCAGTTTATATCCCCTAGGATTCTATGGCTACACCTTC. It translates to CASSLYPLGFYGYTF.